These 9 T cell receptor beta chains came from one sample sequenced in a study of control samples from healthy donors and cancer patients. Sequenced by immunoSEQ multiplex PCR; TCRdb stores in-frame clones only, minus some. The data show under 150,000 clones, with 75% to 90% seen just once and roughly 8.7% held by the top ten. The sample taken for sequencing was blood. The receptors were sampled from a woman in her twenties or thirties in good health.

The rearrangement uses TRBV6-5 and TRBJ2-2, with 7 bases fitting TRBD1. Germline CDR1 and CDR2: MNHEY and SVGAGI. The CDR3 sequence is 16 residues long. V lost 0 bases and J lost 4; bases outside the gene matches: 5. The CDR3 sequence: CASSYSRGPGTGELFF. As DNA, the CDR3 is TGTGCCAGCAGTTACTCTAGGGGGCCGGGCACCGGGGAGCTGTTTTTT.

The rearrangement uses TRBV12-5 and TRBJ2-2; D remains ambiguous. Germline V gene lookup returns CDR1 LGHNT and CDR2 FRNRAP. The CDR3 runs to 15 residues. The V gene lost 3 bases and the J gene lost 3 bases, with 11 bases spanning the gap. The CDR3 spells CASGLDSLYTGELFF. The CDR3 coding sequence is TGTGCTAGTGGTTTAGATAGTTTATACACCGGGGAGCTGTTTTTT.

The chain uses TRBV11-3 and TRBJ2-2; 7 bases fit TRBD1. V dropped 5 bases and J dropped 4; count of bases not matched to a gene: 7. CDR1 and CDR2 (germline): SGHNT, YENEEA. The length of the CDR3 is 15 residues. The chain's CDR3 is CASSRQGQGTGELFF. The DNA of the CDR3 is TGTGCCAGCAGCCGACAGGGTCAGGGCACCGGGGAGCTGTTTTTT.

The chain employs TRBV24-1 and TRBJ2-1, with D perhaps TRBD1 or TRBD2 (8 bases each). CDR1 and CDR2 (germline): KGHDR, SFDVKD. The CDR3 spans 15 residues. V was clipped by 10 bases and J by 7 bases, with 22 bases between them. CDR3 in amino acids: CATQGAAGEDNEQFF. CDR3 DNA sequence: TGTGCCACGCAGGGGGCAGCGGGAGAGGATAATGAGCAGTTCTTC.

The rearrangement links TRBV4-1 to TRBJ2-1; TRBD2 agrees at 9 bases. CDR1 and CDR2 (germline): MGHRA, YSYEKL. The CDR3 extends over 16 amino acids. With 0 bases clipped from V and 3 bases from J, the junction kept 3 bases outside the gene matches. The DNA for the CDR3 is TGCGCCAGCAGCCAAGAACCTAGCGGGATCTACAATGAGCAGTTCTTC. Protein product: CASSQEPSGIYNEQFF.

The rearrangement uses TRBV6-4 and TRBJ1-5; maybe TRBD1 (5 bases). V lost 7 bases and J lost 2, with 18 bases in between. CDR1 MRHNA and CDR2 SNTAGT come from the germline V gene. The CDR3 extends over 16 amino acids. The DNA of the CDR3 is TGTGCCAGCAAGGAAAGGGGCGCCGTGGGCAATCAGCCCCAGCATTTT. Amino acids: CASKERGAVGNQPQHF.

The J gene is TRBJ2-1, the V gene TRBV6-1; a weak D match, TRBD1 (6 bases). The V and J ends lost 3 bases and 4 bases respectively, with 7 bases between them. CDR3 length: 13 amino acids. Germline V gives CDR1 MNHNS, CDR2 SASEGT. The CDR3 nucleotides read TGTGCCAGCAGTGAGGACAGATACAATGAGCAGTTCTTC. It yields the protein CASSEDRYNEQFF.

The J gene is TRBJ2-7, the V gene TRBV6-5; the D is unclear. The CDR3 extends over 14 amino acids. V dropped 9 bases and J dropped 1 base, with 16 bases sitting between them. CDR1 and CDR2 (germline): MNHEY, SVGAGI. The CDR3 loop is CASWGRGRSYEQYF. The CDR3 DNA follows: TGTGCCAGTTGGGGTAGAGGACGTTCCTACGAGCAGTACTTC.

V and J are TRBV18 and TRBJ1-1, with TRBD1 matching 11 bases. V was clipped by 4 bases and J by 5 bases; unmatched bases: 3. The CDR3 length is 14 residues. The V gene's germline CDR1 is KGHSH and CDR2 LQKENI. The CDR3 nucleotides are TGTGCCAGCTCACTAGGACAGGGGGCAACTGAAGCTTTCTTT. Its protein product is CASSLGQGATEAFF.